A selection of T cell receptor beta chains follows, all from one sample in a study of neurological immune-mediated disorders. TCRdb ran MiXCR on the 5' RACE reads and lists one entry per CDR3 protein. Among under 80,000 distinct CDR3 sequences listed, about 4% were seen once. The sequencing sample was made of PBMCs. Source of these receptors: a man aged 30 to 45 with multiple sclerosis. CDR3s leave out the opening cysteine and the closing phenylalanine or tryptophan. Clone size, where shown, is once, few, many, or a class for clones that have expanded.

J gene: TRBJ2-3
V gene: TRBV20-1
clone size: many
CDR3 protein: SAYRDSTDTQY

J gene: TRBJ1-5
V gene: TRBV12-3/TRBV12-4
clone size: many
CDR3 protein: ASSLSHGQPQH

J gene: TRBJ1-5
V gene: TRBV12-3/TRBV12-4
clone size: many
CDR3 protein: ASSRGQPQH

J gene: TRBJ1-1
V gene: TRBV9
clone size: many
CDR3 protein: ASSQDTGGEAF

J gene: TRBJ1-2
V gene: TRBV25-1
clone size: many
CDR3 protein: ASSERGPHGYT

J gene: TRBJ1-4
V gene: TRBV20-1
clone size: many
CDR3 protein: SAPTGQGRKLF

J gene: TRBJ2-3
V gene: TRBV20-1
clone size: many
CDR3 protein: SPAPASTDTQY

J gene: TRBJ2-2
V gene: TRBV7-2
clone size: few
CDR3 protein: ASSLGLDGGELF

J gene: TRBJ2-7
V gene: TRBV20-1
clone size: many
CDR3 protein: SAQVFYEQY

J gene: TRBJ2-6
V gene: TRBV3-1
clone size: many
CDR3 protein: ASARGGSGANVLT

J gene: TRBJ1-4
V gene: TRBV4-1
clone size: many
CDR3 protein: ASSTLAGTGQKKLF

J gene: TRBJ2-3
V gene: TRBV12-3/TRBV12-4
clone size: many
CDR3 protein: ASRPFERDTDTQY

J gene: TRBJ2-7
V gene: TRBV20-1
clone size: many
CDR3 protein: SAREGLAGYEQY

J gene: TRBJ1-5
V gene: TRBV5-1
clone size: many
CDR3 protein: ASSTGTGGQPQN

J gene: TRBJ2-7
V gene: TRBV6-2/TRBV6-3
clone size: .
CDR3 protein: ASSYVQGWREQY

J gene: TRBJ1-3
V gene: TRBV27
clone size: many
CDR3 protein: ASSLSPISGNTIY

J gene: TRBJ1-5
V gene: TRBV7-8
clone size: many
CDR3 protein: ASSPGTSSNQPQH

J gene: TRBJ1-4
V gene: TRBV29-1
clone size: many
CDR3 protein: SVVGGSWGPNEKLF

J gene: TRBJ2-5
V gene: TRBV5-1
clone size: many
CDR3 protein: ASSTTREGETQY